This TCR beta chain was captured by sequencing in a study of molecular identifiers for immune sequencing clone quantification. Naive CD8 T cells were sorted, and the gate applied was CD8+CD4-CCR7+CD45RA+. On this clonotype: Its target is not known.

The bulk TCR libraries were made with methods described before and with listed TCR primers. TCRdb analysed the PCR reads with MiXCR anew, one entry per CDR3 protein. Of approximately 90,000 distinct CDR3 sequences in the sample, 20% to 25% were seen once. Study results and limitations: Over 98% of effector molecules, but under 1% in naive cells, were held by clones with more than 20 RNA copies.

This receptor was obtained from a human donor in good health. Some libraries in this study had Jurkat cell RNA spiked in. Sequences were obtained from naive CD8+ T cells from blood, with Jurkat cell RNA spiked in. Subset denoted: FACS-sorted CD8+CD4-CCR7+CD45RA+ naive T cells.

DNA for the CDR3: TGTGCCAGCAGCGCCAATAACCCGAACACCGGGGAGCTGTTTTTT. Amino acid sequence: CASSANNPNTGELFF. The chain uses TRBV9 and TRBJ2-2, with D uncertain. With 3 bases removed from V and 0 bases from J, the gap between germline ends came to 9 bases. Germline CDR1 SGDLS, CDR2 YYNGEE. The CDR3 sequence is 15 residues long.